The 7 T cell receptor beta chains reported below all come from one sample, sequenced in a study of blood T cell repertoires in COVID-19. The table came from immunoSEQ multiplex PCR; TCRdb's copy has only in-frame clones and leaves some out. The table has 270,000 or so clones, 86% seen once. Source material: peripheral blood. All receptors come from a woman in her twenties or thirties with active or convalescent COVID-19.

This clone was seen a few times. The chain recombines TRBV7-9 with TRBJ2-7; D is perhaps TRBD2 (7 bases). V was shortened by 4 bases and J by 6 bases, with 22 bases between the two germline ends. CDR1 SEHNR and CDR2 FQNEAQ come from the germline V gene (reference sequence). The CDR3 runs to 16 residues. The CDR3 protein is CASSSGTAGAEGEQYF. As DNA, the CDR3 is TGTGCCAGCAGCTCCGGGACTGCGGGGGCAGAAGGCGAGCAGTACTTC.

This clone was observed at least ten times. The chain uses TRBV30 and TRBJ1-3; TRBD1 is a possible D gene (5 bases). Germline V CDR1 and CDR2: GTSNPN, SVGIG (reference sequence). This CDR3 spans 13 amino acids. Deletions cut 3 bases from V and 2 bases from J, with 8 bases between. The CDR3 spells CAWRARAGNTIYF. The CDR3 DNA is TGTGCCTGGAGGGCCAGGGCTGGAAACACCATATATTTT.

The chain has TRBV9 and TRBJ2-1, with 8 nucleotides matching TRBD2. V lost 0 bases and J lost 7; bases outside the gene matches: 12. Germline CDR1 and CDR2: SGDLS and YYNGEE. There are 17 residues in the CDR3. CDR3 nucleotides: TGTGCCAGCAGCGTAGTTGGGAGCGGGGGATCTCGTAATGAGCAGTTCTTC. Translating gives CASSVVGSGGSRNEQFF.

The chain has TRBV9 and TRBJ1-2; 7 bases line up with TRBD1. The ends lost 0 bases at V and 3 bases at J; junction bases unmatched: 2. The CDR3 runs to 14 residues. Germline V lookup: CDR1 SGDLS, CDR2 YYNGEE. The CDR3 loop is CASSVAGQDYGYTF. The DNA of the CDR3 is TGTGCCAGCAGCGTAGCCGGACAGGACTATGGCTACACCTTC.

The V and J genes are TRBV19 and TRBJ2-1; a weak D match, TRBD2 (6 bases). The V gene lost 3 bases and the J gene lost 2 bases, with 11 bases spanning the gap. Germline V gene data show CDR1 as LNHDA and CDR2 as SQIVND (reference sequence). The CDR3 has 15 amino acids. The CDR3 nucleotides read TGTGCCAGTAGTATGTCCAGCGGGCCCTACAATGAGCAGTTCTTC. Translation: CASSMSSGPYNEQFF.

The chain links TRBV11-2 to TRBJ2-1; possibly TRBD2 for D (6 bases). V was pared by 1 base and J by 9 bases, with 22 bases between. CDR1 and CDR2 from the germline V gene are SGHAT and FQNNGV. The CDR3 covers 17 residues. The CDR3 bases are TGTGCCAGCAGCTTAGTTAAAGCGCTAGCGACCTGGGGTGAGCAGTTCTTC. Its translation is CASSLVKALATWGEQFF.

This clone was seen only once. J is TRBJ1-4 and V is TRBV20-1; no reliable D call. V was clipped by 3 bases and J by 6 bases, with 14 bases between them. Germline values: CDR1 DFQATT, CDR2 SNEGSKA (reference sequence). This CDR3 is 14 amino acids long. The CDR3 spells CSASSGSGYEKLFF. The DNA of the CDR3 is TGCAGTGCTAGTTCCGGGAGCGGTTATGAAAAACTGTTTTTT.